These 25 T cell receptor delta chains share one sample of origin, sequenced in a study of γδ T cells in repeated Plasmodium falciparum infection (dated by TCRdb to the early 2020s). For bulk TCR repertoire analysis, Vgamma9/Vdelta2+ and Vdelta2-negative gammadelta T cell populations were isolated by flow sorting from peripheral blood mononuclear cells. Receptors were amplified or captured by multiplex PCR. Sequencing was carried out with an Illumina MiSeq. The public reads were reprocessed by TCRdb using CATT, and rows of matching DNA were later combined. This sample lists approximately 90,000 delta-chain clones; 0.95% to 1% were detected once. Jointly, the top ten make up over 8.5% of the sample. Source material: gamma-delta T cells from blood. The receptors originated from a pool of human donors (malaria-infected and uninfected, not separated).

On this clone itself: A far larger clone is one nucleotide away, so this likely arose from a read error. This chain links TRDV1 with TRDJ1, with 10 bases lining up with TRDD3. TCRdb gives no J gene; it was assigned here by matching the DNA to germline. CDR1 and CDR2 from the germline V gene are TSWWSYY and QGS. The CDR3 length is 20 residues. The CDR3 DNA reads TGCGCTCTTGGGGAACAGTGGCCTACCTGGGGGATAAGGTACACCGATAAACTCATCTTT. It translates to CALGEQWPTWGIRYTDKLIF.

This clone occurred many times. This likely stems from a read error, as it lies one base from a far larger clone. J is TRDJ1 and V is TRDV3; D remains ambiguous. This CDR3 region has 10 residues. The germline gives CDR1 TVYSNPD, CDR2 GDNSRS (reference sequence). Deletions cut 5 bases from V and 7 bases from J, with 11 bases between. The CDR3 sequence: CALRLSKLIF. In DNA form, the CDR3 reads TGTGCCCTTCGATTGAGTAAACTCATCTTT.

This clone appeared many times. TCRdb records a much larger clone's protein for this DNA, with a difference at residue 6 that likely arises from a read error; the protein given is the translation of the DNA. This CDR3 reads CACDRRGNTDKLIF. CDR3 nucleotides: TGTGCCTGTGACAGGCGGGGAAACACCGATAAACTCATCTTT. The V and J genes are TRDV2 and TRDJ1; D might be TRDD3 (5 bases). The J gene is not listed in TCRdb, so it was assigned here from a DNA match to germline. Between the trimmed V and J ends, which lost 2 bases and 0 bases, there was a span of 9 bases. Per the germline V gene, CDR1 is GEAIGNYY and CDR2 is EKD. The CDR3 is 14 residues long.

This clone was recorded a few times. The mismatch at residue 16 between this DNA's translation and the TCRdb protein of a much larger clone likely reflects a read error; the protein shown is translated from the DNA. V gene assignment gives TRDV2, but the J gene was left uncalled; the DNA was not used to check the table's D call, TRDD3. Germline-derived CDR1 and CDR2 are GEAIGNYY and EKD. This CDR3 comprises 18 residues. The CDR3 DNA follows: TGTGCCTGTGAGAAACTGGGGGAATCTGCAACCCACACCGATAAATTCATCTTT. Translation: CACEKLGESATHTDKFIF.

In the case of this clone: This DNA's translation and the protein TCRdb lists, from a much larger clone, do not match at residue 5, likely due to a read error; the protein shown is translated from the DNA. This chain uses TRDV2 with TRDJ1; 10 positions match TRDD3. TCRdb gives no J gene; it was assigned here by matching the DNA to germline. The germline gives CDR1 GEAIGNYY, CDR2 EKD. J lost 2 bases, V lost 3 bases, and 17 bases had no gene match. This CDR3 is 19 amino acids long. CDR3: CACDAVSLPTGGWTDKLIF. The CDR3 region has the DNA TGTGCCTGTGACGCCGTGAGCCTACCCACTGGGGGATGGACCGATAAACTCATCTTT.

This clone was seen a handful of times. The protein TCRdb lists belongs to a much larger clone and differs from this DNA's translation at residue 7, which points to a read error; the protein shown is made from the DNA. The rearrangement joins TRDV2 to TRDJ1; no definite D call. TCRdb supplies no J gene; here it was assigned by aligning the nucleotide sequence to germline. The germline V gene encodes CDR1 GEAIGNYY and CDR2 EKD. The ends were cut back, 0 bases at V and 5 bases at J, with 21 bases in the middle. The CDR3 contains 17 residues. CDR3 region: CACDTVANLARTDKLIF. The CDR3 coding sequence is TGTGCCTGTGACACCGTCGCGAACTTGGCCCGTACGGATAAACTCATCTTT.

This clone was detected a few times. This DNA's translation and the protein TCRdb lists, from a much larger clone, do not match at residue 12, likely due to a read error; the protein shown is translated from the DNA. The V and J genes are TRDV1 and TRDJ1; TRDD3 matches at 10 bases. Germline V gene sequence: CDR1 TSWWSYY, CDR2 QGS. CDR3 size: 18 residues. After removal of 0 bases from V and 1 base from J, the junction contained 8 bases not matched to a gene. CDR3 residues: CALGELSGDTPSTDKLIF. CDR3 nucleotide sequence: TGTGCTCTTGGGGAACTCTCGGGGGATACGCCCTCCACCGATAAACTCATCTTT.

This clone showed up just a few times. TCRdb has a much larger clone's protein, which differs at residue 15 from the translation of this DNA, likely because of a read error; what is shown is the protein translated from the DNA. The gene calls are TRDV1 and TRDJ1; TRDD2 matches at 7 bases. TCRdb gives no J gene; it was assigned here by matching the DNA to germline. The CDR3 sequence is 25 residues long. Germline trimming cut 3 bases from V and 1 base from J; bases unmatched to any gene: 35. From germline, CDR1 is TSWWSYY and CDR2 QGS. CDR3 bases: TGTGCTCTTGGGGACTTAAGGCCCATTCCTACGAGAATGGGGAAGGCTTATAACTCCACCGATAAACTCATCTTT. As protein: CALGDLRPIPTRMGKAYNSTDKLIF.

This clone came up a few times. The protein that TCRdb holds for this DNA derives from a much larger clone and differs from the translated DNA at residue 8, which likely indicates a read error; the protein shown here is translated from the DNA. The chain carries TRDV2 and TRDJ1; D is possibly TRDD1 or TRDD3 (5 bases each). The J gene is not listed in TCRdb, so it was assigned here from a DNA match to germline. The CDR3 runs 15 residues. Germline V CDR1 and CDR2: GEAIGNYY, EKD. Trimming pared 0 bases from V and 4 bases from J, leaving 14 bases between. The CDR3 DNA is TGTGCCTGTGACACCGTGGGGAATAGGGGCGATAAACTCATCTTT. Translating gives CACDTVGNRGDKLIF.

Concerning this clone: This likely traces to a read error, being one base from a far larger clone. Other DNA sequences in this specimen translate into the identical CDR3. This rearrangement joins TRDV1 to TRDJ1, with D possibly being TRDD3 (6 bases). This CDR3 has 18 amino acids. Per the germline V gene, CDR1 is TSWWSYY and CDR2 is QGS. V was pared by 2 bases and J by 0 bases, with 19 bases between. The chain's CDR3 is CALGEWGSDPVYTDKLIF. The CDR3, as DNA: TGTGCTCTTGGGGAATGGGGATCGGATCCTGTGTACACCGATAAACTCATCTTT.

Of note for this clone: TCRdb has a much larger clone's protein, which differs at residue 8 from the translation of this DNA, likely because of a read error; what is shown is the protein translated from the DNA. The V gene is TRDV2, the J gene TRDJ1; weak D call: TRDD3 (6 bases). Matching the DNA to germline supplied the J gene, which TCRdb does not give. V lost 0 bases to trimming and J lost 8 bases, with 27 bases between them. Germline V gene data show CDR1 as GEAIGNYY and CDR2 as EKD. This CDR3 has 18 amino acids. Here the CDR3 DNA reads TGTGCCTGTGACACCGCGAGAGTGTGGGGGCACAATGTCAAAAAACTCATCTTT. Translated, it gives CACDTARVWGHNVKKLIF.

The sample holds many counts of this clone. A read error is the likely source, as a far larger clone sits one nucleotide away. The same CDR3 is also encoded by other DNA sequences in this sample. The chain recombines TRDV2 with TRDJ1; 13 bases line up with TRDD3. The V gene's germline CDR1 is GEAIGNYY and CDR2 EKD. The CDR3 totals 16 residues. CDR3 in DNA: TGTGCCTGCGACATACTGGGGGATACGCTCACCGATAAACTCATCTTT. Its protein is CACDILGDTLTDKLIF.

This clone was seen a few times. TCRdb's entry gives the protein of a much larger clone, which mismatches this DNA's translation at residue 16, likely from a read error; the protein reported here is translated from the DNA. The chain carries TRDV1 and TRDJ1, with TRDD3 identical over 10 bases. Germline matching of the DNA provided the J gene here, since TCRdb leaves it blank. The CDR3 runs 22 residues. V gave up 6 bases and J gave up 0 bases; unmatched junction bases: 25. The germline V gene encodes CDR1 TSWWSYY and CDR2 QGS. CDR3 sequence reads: CALGLLPIRYWGMIGHTDKLIF. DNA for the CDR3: TGTGCTCTTGGCCTACTTCCTATTCGATACTGGGGGATGATAGGTCACACCGATAAACTCATCTTT.

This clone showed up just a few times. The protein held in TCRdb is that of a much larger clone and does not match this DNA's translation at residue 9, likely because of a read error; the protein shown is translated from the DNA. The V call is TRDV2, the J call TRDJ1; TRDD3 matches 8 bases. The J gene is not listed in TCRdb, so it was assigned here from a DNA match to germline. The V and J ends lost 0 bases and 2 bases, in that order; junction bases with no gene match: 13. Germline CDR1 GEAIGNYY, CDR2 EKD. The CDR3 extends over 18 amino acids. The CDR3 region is CACDTLLLWDTKTDKLIF. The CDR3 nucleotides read TGTGCCTGTGACACCTTGTTACTGTGGGATACGAAGACCGATAAACTCATCTTT.

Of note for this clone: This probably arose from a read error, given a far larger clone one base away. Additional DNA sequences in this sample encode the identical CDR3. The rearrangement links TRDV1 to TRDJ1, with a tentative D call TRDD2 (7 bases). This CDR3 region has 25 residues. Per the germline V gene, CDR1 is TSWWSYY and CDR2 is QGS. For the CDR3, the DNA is TGTGCGCTTGGGGAACTACAAAGGTACGTCTTCCTAGCTCCTACTGGGAACTATACTACCGATAAACTCATCTTT. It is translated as CALGELQRYVFLAPTGNYTTDKLIF.

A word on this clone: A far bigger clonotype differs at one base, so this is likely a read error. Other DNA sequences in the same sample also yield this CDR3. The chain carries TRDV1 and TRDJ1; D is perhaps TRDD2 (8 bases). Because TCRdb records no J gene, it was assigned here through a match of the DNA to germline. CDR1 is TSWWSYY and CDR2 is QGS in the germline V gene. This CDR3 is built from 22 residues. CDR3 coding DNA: TGTGCTCTCGGGGAGGAGACTTCCTACCTGAGCTGGGGGCTTCGGTACACCGATAAACTCATCTTT. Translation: CALGEETSYLSWGLRYTDKLIF.

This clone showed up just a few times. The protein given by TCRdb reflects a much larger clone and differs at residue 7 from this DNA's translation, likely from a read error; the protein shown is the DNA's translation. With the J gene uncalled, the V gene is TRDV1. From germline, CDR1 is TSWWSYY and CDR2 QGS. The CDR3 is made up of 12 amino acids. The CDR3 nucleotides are TGTGCTCTTGGGGACCCTTATAGTAGGCTCATCTTT. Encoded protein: CALGDPYSRLIF.

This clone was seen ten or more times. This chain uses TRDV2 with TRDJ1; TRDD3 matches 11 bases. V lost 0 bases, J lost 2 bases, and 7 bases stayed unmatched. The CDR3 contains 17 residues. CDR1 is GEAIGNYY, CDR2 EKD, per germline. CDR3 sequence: CACDTIPLGDTTDKLIF. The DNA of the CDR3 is TGTGCCTGTGACACCATCCCCCTGGGGGATACAACCGATAAACTCATCTTT.

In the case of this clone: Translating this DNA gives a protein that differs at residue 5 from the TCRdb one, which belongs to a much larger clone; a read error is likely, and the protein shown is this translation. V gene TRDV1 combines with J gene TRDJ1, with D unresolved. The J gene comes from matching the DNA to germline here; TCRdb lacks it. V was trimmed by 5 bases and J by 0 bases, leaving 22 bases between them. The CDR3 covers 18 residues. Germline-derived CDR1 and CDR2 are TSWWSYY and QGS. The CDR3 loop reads CALGKTGTVVQNTDKLIF. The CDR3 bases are TGTGCTCTTGGGAAAACGGGAACGGTCGTACAAAACACCGATAAACTCATCTTT.

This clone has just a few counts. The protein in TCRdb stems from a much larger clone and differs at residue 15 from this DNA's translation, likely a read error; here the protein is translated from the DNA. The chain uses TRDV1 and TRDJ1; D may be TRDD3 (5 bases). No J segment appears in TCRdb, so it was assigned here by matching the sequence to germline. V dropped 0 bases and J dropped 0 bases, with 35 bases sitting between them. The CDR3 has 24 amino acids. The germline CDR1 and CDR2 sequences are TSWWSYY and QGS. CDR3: CALGELGINFRNSWESTYTDKLIF. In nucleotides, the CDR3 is TGTGCTCTTGGGGAACTAGGTATAAATTTCCGGAACTCCTGGGAGAGTACGTACACCGATAAACTCATCTTT.

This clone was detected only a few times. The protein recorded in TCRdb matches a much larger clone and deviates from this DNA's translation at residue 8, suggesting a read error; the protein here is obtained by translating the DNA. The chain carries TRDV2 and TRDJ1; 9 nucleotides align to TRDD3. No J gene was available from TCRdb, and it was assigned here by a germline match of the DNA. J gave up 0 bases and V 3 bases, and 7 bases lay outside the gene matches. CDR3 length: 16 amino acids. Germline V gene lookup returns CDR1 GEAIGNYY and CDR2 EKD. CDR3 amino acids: CACDRLGENYTDKLIF. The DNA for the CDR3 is TGTGCCTGTGACCGACTGGGGGAGAACTACACCGATAAACTCATCTTT.

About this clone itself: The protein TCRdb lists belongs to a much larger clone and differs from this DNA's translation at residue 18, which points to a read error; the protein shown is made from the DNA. The CDR3 DNA sequence: TGTGCTCTTGGGTTTCAATCTACGAGCACTGGGGGATTGGCCCTACAACTCACCTTT. It codes for CALGFQSTSTGGLALQLTF. The J gene went uncalled, whereas the V gene is TRDV1; the table assigns TRDD3, which was not confirmed against the DNA. The germline CDR1 and CDR2 sequences are TSWWSYY and QGS. The CDR3 contains 19 residues.

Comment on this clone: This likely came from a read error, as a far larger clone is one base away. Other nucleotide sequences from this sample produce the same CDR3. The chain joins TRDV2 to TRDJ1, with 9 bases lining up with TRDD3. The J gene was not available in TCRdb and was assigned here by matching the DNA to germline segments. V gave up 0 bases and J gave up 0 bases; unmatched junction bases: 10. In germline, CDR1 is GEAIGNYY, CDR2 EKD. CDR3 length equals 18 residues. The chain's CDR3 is CACDTRGIPTYHTDKLIF. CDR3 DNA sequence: TGTGCCTGTGACACCCGGGGGATACCCACCTATCACACCGATAAACTCATCTTT.

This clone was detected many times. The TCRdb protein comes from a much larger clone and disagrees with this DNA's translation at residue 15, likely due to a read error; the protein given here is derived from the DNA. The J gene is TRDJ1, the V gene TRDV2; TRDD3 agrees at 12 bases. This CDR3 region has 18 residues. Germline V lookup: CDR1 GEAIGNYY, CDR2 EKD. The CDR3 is CACDPLTGGYSDTDELIF. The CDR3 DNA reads TGTGCCTGTGACCCTTTGACTGGGGGATACTCTGACACCGATGAACTCATCTTT.

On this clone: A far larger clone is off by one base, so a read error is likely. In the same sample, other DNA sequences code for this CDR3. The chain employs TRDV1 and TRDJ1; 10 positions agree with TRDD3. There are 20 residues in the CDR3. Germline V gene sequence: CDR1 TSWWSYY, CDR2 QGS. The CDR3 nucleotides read TGTGCTCTTGGGGAAAATTCCTGCGGCCTTCTCCTGTGGGGGATACAGAAACTCATCTTC. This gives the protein CALGENSCGLLLWGIQKLIF.